The present T cell receptor beta chain was sequenced within a study of chemoradiotherapy in HPV16-positive cancers. Repeated repertoire sampling spanned the course of chemoradiotherapy. Study results and caveats: Candidate HPV-specific clones and E7-related TCR motifs grew in tumor during treatment. HPV-responsive T-cell expansion during chemoradiotherapy was linked to improved recurrence-free survival in HPV16-positive patients. HPV-specific T cells were functionally defined from only a couple of HPV16-positive patients.

With regard to this clone: Its antigen is not identified.

Data came from immunoSEQ multiplex PCR; TCRdb stores just in-frame clones and leaves some out. The profile shows under 4,000 clones, 75% of them singletons. The CDR3 consists of 15 residues. Looked up from germline, CDR1 is MNHNS and CDR2 is SASEGT. V lost 3 bases to trimming and J lost 4 bases, with 10 bases between them. Sample acquisition took place from a patient who underwent chemoradiotherapy. The rearrangement joins TRBV6-1 to TRBJ2-6; D perhaps matches TRBD1 (7 bases). The TCR sequence derives from a human donor with HPV-associated anogenital cancer. The CDR3 bases are TGTGCCAGCAGTGACAGGGGGGCCGGGGCCAACGTCCTGACTTTC. This gives the protein CASSDRGAGANVLTF.